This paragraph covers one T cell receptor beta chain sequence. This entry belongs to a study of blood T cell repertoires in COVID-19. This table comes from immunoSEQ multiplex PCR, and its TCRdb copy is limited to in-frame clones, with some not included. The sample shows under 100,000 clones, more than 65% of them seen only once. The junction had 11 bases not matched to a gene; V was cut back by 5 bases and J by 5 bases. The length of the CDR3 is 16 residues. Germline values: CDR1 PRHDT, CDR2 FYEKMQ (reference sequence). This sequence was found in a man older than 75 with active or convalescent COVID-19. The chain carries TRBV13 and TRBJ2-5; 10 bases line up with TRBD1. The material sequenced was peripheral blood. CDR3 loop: CASSRSSTGGQETQYF. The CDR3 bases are TGTGCCAGCAGCCGCAGCTCGACAGGGGGCCAGGAGACCCAGTACTTC.